This TCR beta chain was documented in a study of cytomegalovirus exposure and HLA in healthy donors (dated by TCRdb to about 2017). Study-level background: An earlier analysis of some 620 of the donors reported approximately 280 Gb of sequence data and around 120 million unique TCR beta sequences obtained from about 180 million T cells. Rather than using new phenotypic data, the later analysis identified candidate immune exposures from TCR beta sequences and from how often those sequences occurred across donors. Typing coverage differed by locus: A, B, C, DRB1 and DQB1 were typed in roughly 620-630 donors, DQA1 in 500 to 550, DPA1 in around 580, and DPB1 in 472. To predict cytomegalovirus infection status, the study brought together high-throughput TCR immunosequencing, statistical association of individual TCRs with disease status, and machine learning. The genetic ancestry cluster associated with self-reported Caucasian donors included around four fifths of the approximately 430 genotyped donors. HLA typing covered class I and class II loci at four-digit resolution. A separate validation cohort of 90 to 150 different subjects was used in addition to the roughly 700-subject first cohort. The study profiled the T cell repertoires of about 720 subjects by immunosequencing and related them to cytomegalovirus serostatus. Donor age, sex, ethnicity and CMV serostatus were compiled alongside the repertoire data. The aim of the study was to test whether cataloging public T cell receptors could identify signatures of past pathogen exposure. About 320 gigabases of sequencing data and roughly 90 million unique TCR sequences were included in an early release covering around 600 HLA-typed donors. Roughly 5 DR-DQ haplotypes were handled as single units for association and clustering, since linkage in the cohort was strong. Across approximately 420 genotyped donors of the cohort, an average of about 240,000 unique TCR beta nucleotide sequences per donor were sequenced, and roughly 20% of those sequences were non-productive. A later analysis re-analyzed previously published TCR beta repertoires from roughly 630 donors and added high-resolution HLA genotyping to study TCR occurrence patterns. A later genetic analysis took genome-wide SNP genotypes for about three fifths of the roughly 670 donors and used that subset as a discovery cohort. An earlier analysis of around 640 of the donors used high-throughput TCR beta sequencing to judge whether each TCR beta V gene segment behaved as functional or pseudogenic. All discovery cohort repertoires had been generated using a single sequencing platform.

Regarding this clone: Its antigen has not been determined. One base away there is no much larger clone; base qualities are not given.

Libraries were prepared through the immunoSEQ multiplex PCR assay. A mixture of 60 forward primers for TCR Vbeta segments and 13 reverse primers for TCR Jbeta segments was used in the multiplex PCR. The CDR3 region of rearranged TCR beta genes was amplified from genomic DNA with a multiplex PCR assay. The amplified TCR beta libraries were sequenced on the Illumina HiSeq System as 87-base-pair reads. As for the original processing: A later analysis tallied 75 million to 95 million unique TCR beta chains across the 550 to 850 repertoires, and some 10 million of those chains were shared by two or more donors. Raw reads were error-corrected and collapsed into unique sequences by a nearest-neighbor algorithm in which closely related sequences were merged to remove PCR and sequencing errors. To assign V, D and J gene segments, CDR3 sequences were aligned to IMGT reference sequences. Each retained sequence needed at least a six-nucleotide match to both a V gene segment and a J gene segment. Rearrangements were called productive when the CDR3 lacked stop codons and stayed in frame with V and J; all others were non-productive. CDR3 was defined according to IMGT convention as the region running from the second conserved V-encoded cysteine to the conserved J-encoded phenylalanine. The earlier analysis of 450 to 750 of the donors excluded any sequence lacking an unambiguous match to a single V gene segment. In an earlier analysis of almost 600 of the donors, a V segment was called functional when productive rearrangements were above 56.7%, and segregating when the standard deviation between donors exceeded 5%. To diagnose cytomegalovirus status from the catalog of TCR beta chain sequences, a statistical classification framework was built. In a later analysis, V and J genes were assigned by comparing TCR nucleotide sequences against IMGT/GENE-DB human TR gene sequences. Using the TCRdist pipeline, a later analysis assigned CDR3 sequences along with most-parsimonious VDJ recombination scenarios. In a later analysis, every TCR beta chain was defined by the combination of its CDR3 amino acid sequence and its V-gene family, and reads without a unique V-gene family were dropped. As a way to deal with suspected cross-contamination and a sequencing artifact, a later analysis dropped 450 to 700 nucleotide sequences that were highly shared and had low generation probability. In a later analysis, a clonal expansion index was calculated for each public chain from normalized within-repertoire ranks of inferred template counts. In a later analysis, generation probabilities were computed with a VDJ recombination model fitted to out-of-frame rearrangements, and the resulting probabilities were checked against IGoR. A later analysis scored TCR-TCR, TCR-HLA and TCR-CMV co-occurrence with hypergeometric tests, applying a repertoire-size bias correction to TCR pairs. To estimate false discovery rates, a later analysis permuted the HLA or CMV assignments 20 times. In a later analysis, co-occurring TCRs were grouped using DBSCAN, and TCRdist sequence similarity was added for clustering within HLA-allele-positive subsets. Repertoires with fewer than 30,000 or more than 120,000 public chains, plus five repertoires with anomalous nucleotide sharing, were excluded from co-occurrence clustering. Entries here come from immuneACCESS through TCRdb and include only in-frame sequences with V and J called. Some clones fail to appear in such tables; in the studies checked, an unresolved V gene covers under half of the shortfall, and the cause of the remainder is unknown. V, J and clone size reflect that table, while D and trimming were determined from the DNA. Present in this sample are about 200,000 clones, roughly three quarters of which were seen just once. The ten largest clones capture around 0.38% of the sample.

The cohort consisted of 670 or so healthy bone marrow donors. All cohort members were sampled while nominally healthy, although unrecorded immune exposures were likely present. The donor tested CMV seropositive, placing the donor among the 250 to 300 seropositive members of the cohort. A peripheral blood sample was collected from each donor, and TCR beta sequencing was performed on peripheral blood mononuclear cells. Genomic DNA was extracted from the blood cell samples with the Qiagen DNeasy Blood Extraction Kit. What the work shows at the level of the full study, not this receptor alone: The classifier was reported to diagnose cytomegalovirus status with high specificity and sensitivity in both the original cohort and the validation cohort. According to a later analysis, parvovirus B19, influenza, CMV and Epstein-Barr virus appeared linked to several top co-occurrence clusters. A later analysis associated 16,951 TCR beta sequences with specific HLA alleles at a false discovery rate of 0.05. Only TCR beta chains were sequenced in this cohort, and the absence of alpha or paired-chain data limited detectable features. The only immune exposure information available for the cohort was CMV serostatus. Linkage disequilibrium might explain the correlated functional status among segregating V segments, but an unknown experimental factor could not be excluded. Across donors, most TCR sequences were observed very rarely, whereas some public TCRs were present in many individuals. Because HLA typing was unavailable for some donors at each locus, only the typed subset was used in association tests. It was suggested by the authors that the approach could potentially be generalized to other disease states and immunological phenotypes. Most CMV-associated TCR beta chains appeared to be HLA-restricted in a later analysis, and the HLA associations seemed to be driven largely by CMV exposure. Assigning TCR associations to individual alleles was difficult when HLA alleles, especially DR and DQ, strongly co-occurred. A later genetic analysis associated a missense DCLRE1C variant with V-gene and J-gene trimming of TCR beta chains, and an independent cohort replicated the association. A further reported finding was that TCR beta sequences accurately predicted the HLA-A and HLA-B alleles for most subjects in the first cohort. The earlier analysis of approximately 590 of the donors excluded some 15 rarely observed V segments, including chromosome 9 orphons, because counts were too low. According to a later genetic analysis, donors in an Asian-associated ancestry cluster had fewer N-insertions in productive TCRs than the approximately 700-donor mean. A few of the identified cytomegalovirus-associated TCR beta chains were confirmed in vitro to be specific for cytomegalovirus antigens. In a later analysis, HLA-associated TCR beta chains were found to be more clonally expanded and to have lower generation probabilities than equally common non-associated chains. A group of highly shared sequence variants was considered likely to be a technical artifact of the sequencing pipeline. Sequencing depth was assumed to be roughly uniform across donors in the presence/absence analyses, though that assumption may not hold. According to a later analysis, TCR association rates differed among HLA loci, with DRB1 alleles showing the most associated TCRs and HLA-C alleles showing the fewest. In an earlier analysis of some 550 of the donors, most TCR beta V segments were observed in productive rearrangements about 90% or about 30% of the time, broadly matching IMGT annotations. The study gave a list of under 200 TCR beta chains associated with cytomegalovirus.

Source material: PBMCs. This clonotype originated in a male donor in good health and CMV-seropositive.

The sequenced DNA is TGTGCCAGCAGCGGGACAGGGGGTTTCCACGAGCAGTACTTC. This gives the protein CASSGTGGFHEQYF. The chain links TRBV9 with TRBJ2-7; the central 10 bases match TRBD1. For CDR1 and CDR2, the germline V gene lists SGDLS and YYNGEE. At the junction V is shortened by 3 bases and J by 5 bases; bases outside the gene matches: 5. The CDR3 contains 14 residues, cysteine and phenylalanine counted. The read is trimmed to its CDR3 DNA, 42 bases read in frame from base 1.